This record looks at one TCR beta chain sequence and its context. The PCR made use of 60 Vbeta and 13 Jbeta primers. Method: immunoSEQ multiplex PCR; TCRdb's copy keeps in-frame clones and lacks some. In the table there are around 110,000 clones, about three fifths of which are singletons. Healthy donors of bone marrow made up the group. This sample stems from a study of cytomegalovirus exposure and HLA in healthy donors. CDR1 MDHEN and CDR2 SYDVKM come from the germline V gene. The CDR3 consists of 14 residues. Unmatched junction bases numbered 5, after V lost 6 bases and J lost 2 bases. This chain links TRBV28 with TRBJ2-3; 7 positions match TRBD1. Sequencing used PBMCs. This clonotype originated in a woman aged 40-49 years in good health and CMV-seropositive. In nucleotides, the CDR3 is TGTGCCAGCAGCTTGGACAGGCCCACAGATACGCAGTATTTT. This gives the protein CASSLDRPTDTQYF. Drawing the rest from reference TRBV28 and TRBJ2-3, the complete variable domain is DVKVTQSSRYLVKRTGEKVFLECVQDMDHENMFWYRQDPGLGLRLIYFSYDVKMKEKGDIPEGYSVSREKKERFSLILESASTNQTSMYLCASSLDRPTDTQYFGPGTRLTVL.